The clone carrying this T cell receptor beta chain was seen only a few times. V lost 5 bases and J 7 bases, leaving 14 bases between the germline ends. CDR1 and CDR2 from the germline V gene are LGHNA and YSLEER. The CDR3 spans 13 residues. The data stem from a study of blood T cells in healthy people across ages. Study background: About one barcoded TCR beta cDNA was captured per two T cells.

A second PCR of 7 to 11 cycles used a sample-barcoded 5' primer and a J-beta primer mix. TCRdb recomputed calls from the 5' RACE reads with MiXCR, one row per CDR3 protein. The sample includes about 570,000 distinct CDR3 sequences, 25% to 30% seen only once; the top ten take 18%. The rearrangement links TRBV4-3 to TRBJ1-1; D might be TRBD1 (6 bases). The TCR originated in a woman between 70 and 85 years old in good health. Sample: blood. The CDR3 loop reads CASSDIGGDEAFF. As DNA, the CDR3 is TGCGCCAGCAGCGATATAGGGGGGGATGAAGCTTTCTTT.